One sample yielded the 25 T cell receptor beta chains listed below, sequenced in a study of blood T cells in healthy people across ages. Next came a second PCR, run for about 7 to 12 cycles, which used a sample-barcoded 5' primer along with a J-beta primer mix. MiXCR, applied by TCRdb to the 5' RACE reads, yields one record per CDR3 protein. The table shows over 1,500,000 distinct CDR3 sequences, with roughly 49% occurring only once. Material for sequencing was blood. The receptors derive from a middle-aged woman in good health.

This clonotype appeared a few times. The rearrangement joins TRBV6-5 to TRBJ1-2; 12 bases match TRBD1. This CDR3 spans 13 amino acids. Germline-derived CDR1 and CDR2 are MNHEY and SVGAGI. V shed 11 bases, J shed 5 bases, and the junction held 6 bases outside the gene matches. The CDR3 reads CAAGQGAGYGYTF. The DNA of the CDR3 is TGTGCCGCGGGACAGGGGGCTGGATATGGCTACACCTTC.

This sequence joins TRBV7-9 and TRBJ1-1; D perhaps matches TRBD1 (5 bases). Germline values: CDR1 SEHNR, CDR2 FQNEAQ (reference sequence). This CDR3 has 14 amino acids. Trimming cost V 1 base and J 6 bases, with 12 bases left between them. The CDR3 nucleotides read TGTGCCAGCAGCTTAGTGGGGGGGGACGCTGAAGCTTTCTTT. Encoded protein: CASSLVGGDAEAFF.

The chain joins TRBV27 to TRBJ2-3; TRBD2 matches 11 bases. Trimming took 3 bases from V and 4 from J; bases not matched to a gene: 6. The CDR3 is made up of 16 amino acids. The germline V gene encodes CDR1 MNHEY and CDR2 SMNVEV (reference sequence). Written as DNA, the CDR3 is TGTGCCAGCAGTTTTTTAGCGGGGGGGTCTTCAGATACGCAGTATTTT. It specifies CASSFLAGGSSDTQYF.

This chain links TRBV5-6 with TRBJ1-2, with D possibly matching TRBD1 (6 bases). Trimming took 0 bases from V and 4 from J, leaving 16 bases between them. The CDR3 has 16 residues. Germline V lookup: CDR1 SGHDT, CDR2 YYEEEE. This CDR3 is CASSLGGAQAPYGYTF. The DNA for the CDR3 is TGTGCCAGCAGCTTGGGGGGGGCCCAGGCTCCCTATGGCTACACCTTC.

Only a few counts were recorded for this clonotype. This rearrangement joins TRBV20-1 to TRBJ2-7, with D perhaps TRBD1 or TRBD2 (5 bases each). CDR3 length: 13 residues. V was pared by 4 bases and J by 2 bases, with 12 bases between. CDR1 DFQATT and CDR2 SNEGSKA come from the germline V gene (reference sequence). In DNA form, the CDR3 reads TGCAGTGCTACCGGGACGGATACCTACGAGCAGTACTTC. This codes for CSATGTDTYEQYF.

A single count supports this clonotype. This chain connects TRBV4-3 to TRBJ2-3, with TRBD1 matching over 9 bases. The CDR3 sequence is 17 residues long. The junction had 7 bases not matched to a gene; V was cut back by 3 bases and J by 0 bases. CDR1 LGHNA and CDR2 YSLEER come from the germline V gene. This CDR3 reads CASSHPGTGRSTDTQYF. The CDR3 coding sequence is TGCGCCAGCAGCCACCCGGGGACAGGGAGAAGCACAGATACGCAGTATTTT.

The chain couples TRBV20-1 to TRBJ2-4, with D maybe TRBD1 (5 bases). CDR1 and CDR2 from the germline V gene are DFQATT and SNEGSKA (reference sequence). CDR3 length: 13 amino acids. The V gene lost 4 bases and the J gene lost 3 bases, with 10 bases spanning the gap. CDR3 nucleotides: TGCAGTGCTAATGACAGATACAAAAACATTCAGTACTTC. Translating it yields CSANDRYKNIQYF.

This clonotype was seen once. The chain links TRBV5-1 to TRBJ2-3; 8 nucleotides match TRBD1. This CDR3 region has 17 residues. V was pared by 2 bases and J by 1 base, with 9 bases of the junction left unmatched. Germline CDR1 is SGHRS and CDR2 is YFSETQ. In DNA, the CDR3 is TGCGCCAGCAGCTTACCCCAGGGGGCGCTGGGCACAGATACGCAGTATTTT. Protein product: CASSLPQGALGTDTQYF.

CDR3 sequence: CASSLQSRDTTEAFF. The CDR3, as DNA: TGTGCCAGCAGCTTACAGAGTCGTGACACCACTGAAGCTTTCTTT. The V and J genes are TRBV5-6 and TRBJ1-1; D gene uncertain. CDR1 and CDR2 (germline): SGHDT, YYEEEE. Trimming took 2 bases from V and 4 from J, leaving 15 bases between them. The CDR3 has 15 amino acids. Filled out from reference TRBV5-6 and TRBJ1-1, the complete variable domain reads DAGVTQSPTHLIKTRGQQVTLRCSPKSGHDTVSWYQQALGQGPQFIFQYYEEEERQRGNFPDRFSGHQFPNYSSELNVNALLLGDSALYLCASSLQSRDTTEAFFGQGTRLTVV.

The CDR3 DNA sequence: TGCAGTGCCCTAGGACAGGTTGGATACGAGCAGTACTTC. This encodes CSALGQVGYEQYF. The chain employs TRBV20-1 and TRBJ2-7; 7 nucleotides align to TRBD1. The CDR3 consists of 13 residues. The germline V gene has CDR1 DFQATT and CDR2 SNEGSKA (reference sequence). J lost 4 bases, V lost 6 bases, and 9 bases had no gene match.

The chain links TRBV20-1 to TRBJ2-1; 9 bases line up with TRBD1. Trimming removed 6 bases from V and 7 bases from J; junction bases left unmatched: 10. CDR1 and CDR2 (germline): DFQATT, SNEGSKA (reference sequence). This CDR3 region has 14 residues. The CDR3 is CSAERQGVVNEQFF. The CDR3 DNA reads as TGCAGTGCCGAGCGACAGGGGGTAGTAAATGAGCAGTTCTTC.

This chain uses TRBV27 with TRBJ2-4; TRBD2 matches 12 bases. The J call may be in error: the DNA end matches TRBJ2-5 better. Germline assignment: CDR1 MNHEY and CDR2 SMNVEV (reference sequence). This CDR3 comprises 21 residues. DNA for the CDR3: TGTGCCAGCAGTTTTAAGGTGCCACTAGCGGGGGGTGACCGAAGGAGGGAGACCCAGTACTTC. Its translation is CASSFKVPLAGGDRRRETQYF.

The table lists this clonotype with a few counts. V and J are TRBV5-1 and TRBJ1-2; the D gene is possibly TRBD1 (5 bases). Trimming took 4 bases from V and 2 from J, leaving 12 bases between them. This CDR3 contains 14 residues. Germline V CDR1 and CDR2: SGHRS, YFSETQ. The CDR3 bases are TGCGCCAGCAGCCCGTCGACAGTAAACTATGGCTACACCTTC. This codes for CASSPSTVNYGYTF.

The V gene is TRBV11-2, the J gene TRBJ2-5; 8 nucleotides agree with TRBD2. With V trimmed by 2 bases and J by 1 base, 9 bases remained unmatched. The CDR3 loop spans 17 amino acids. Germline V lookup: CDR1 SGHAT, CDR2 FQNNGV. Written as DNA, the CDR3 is TGTGCCAGCAGCTTAAGACTAGCGCGTCTAACCCAAGAGACCCAGTACTTC. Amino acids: CASSLRLARLTQETQYF.

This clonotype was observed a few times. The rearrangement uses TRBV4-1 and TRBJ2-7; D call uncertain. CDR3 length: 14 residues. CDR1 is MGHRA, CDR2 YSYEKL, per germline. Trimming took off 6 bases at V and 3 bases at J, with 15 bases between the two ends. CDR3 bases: TGCGCCAGCAGATCTATTGGCAGAAACTACGAGCAGTACTTC. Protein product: CASRSIGRNYEQYF.

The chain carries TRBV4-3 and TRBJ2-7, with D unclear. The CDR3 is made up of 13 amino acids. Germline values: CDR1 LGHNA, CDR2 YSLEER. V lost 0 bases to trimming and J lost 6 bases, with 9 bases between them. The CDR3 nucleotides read TGCGCCAGCAGCCAAGATCTCCCTAGCGAGCAGTACTTC. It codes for CASSQDLPSEQYF.

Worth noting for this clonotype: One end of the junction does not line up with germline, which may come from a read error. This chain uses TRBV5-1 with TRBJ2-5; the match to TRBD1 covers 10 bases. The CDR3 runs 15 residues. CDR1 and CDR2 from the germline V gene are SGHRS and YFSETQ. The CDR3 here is CANSWTGGEEETQYF. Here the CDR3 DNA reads TGCGCCAACAGCTGGACAGGGGGGGAGGAAGAGACCCAGTACTTC.

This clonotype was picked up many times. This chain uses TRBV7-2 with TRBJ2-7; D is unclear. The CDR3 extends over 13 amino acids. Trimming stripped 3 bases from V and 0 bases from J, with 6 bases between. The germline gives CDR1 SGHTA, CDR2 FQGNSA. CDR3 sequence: CASSLVPSYEQYF. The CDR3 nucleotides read TGTGCCAGCAGCTTGGTCCCCTCCTACGAGCAGTACTTC.

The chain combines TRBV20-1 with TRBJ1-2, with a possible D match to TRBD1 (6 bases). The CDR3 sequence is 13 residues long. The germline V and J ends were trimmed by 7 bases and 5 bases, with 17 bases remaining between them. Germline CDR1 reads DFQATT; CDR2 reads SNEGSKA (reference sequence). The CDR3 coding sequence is TGCAGTGTCAGGGGTGACACCCCGTATGGCTACACCTTC. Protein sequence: CSVRGDTPYGYTF.

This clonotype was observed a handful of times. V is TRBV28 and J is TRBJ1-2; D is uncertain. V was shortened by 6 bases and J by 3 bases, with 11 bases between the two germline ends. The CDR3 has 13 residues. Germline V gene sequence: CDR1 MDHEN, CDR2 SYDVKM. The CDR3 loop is CASRFPIDYGYTF. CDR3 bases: TGTGCCAGCAGGTTCCCCATCGACTATGGCTACACCTTC.

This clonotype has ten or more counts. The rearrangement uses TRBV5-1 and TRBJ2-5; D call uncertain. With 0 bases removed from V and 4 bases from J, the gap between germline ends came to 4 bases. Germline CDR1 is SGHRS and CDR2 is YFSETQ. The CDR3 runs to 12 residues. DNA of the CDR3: TGCGCCAGCAGCTTGGAGGGAGAGACCCAGTACTTC. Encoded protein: CASSLEGETQYF.

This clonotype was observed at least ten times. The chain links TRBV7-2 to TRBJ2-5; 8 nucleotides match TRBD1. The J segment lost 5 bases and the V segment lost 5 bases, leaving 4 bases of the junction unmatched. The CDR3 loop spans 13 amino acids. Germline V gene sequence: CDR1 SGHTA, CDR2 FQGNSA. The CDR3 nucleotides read TGTGCCAGCAGCGGGAACAGGGGGGAGACCCAGTACTTC. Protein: CASSGNRGETQYF. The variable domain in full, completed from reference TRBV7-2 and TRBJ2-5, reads GAGVSQSPSNKVTEKGKDVELRCDPISGHTALYWYRQSLGQGLEFLIYFQGNSAPDKSGLPSDRFSAERTGGSVSTLTIQRTQQEDSAVYLCASSGNRGETQYFGPGTRLLVL.

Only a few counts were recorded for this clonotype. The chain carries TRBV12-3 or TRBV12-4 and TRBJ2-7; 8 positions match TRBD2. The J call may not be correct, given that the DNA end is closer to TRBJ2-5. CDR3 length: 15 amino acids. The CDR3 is CASSVRPAGEGTQYF. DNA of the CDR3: TGTGCCAGCAGCGTACGTCCAGCGGGGGAGGGGACCCAGTACTTC.

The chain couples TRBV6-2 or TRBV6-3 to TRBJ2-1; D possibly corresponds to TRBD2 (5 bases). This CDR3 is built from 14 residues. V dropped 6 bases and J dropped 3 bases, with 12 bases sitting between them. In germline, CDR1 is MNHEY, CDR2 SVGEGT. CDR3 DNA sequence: TGTGCCAGCAGGGACCCCCGGGGCTACAATGAGCAGTTCTTC. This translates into CASRDPRGYNEQFF.

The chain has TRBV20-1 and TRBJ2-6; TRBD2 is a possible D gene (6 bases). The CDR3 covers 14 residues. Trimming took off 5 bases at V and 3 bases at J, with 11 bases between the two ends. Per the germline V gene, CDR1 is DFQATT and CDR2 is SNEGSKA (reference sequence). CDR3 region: CSAPLAFGANVLTF. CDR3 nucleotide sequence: TGCAGTGCTCCACTAGCTTTTGGGGCCAACGTCCTGACTTTC.